This T cell receptor (beta chain) was sequenced in a study of CD8 T cells in Susac syndrome. The germline V gene has CDR1 MGHDK and CDR2 SYGVNS. V was shortened by 10 bases and J by 3 bases, with 16 bases between the two germline ends. The CDR3 consists of 13 residues. This clonotype has just one count. The authors reverse transcribed roughly 0.5 to 1 ug RNA with random hexamers. TCRdb processed the immunoSEQ multiplex PCR reads anew with MiXCR; each CDR3 protein has one entry. The data hold under 200,000 distinct CDR3 sequences, with around 94% observed a single time. The rearrangement joins TRBV25-1 to TRBJ2-7; D is unresolved. The TCR was taken from a human donor with Susac syndrome. Sequencing input: CD4+ T cells from PBMCs. The DNA of the CDR3 is TGTGCCACCGAAGGGATCATCCTCTACGAGCAGTACTTC. Its translation is CATEGIILYEQYF.